A single sample gave rise to the 22 T cell receptor beta chains below, sequenced in a study of T cells in Graves' hyperthyroidism and ophthalmopathy. Researchers took RNA transcripts and amplified the TCR beta CDR3 regions from them. Researchers ran a first-round RT-PCR on the TCR CDR3 using the HTBI primer set. TCRdb fed the multiplex PCR reads into MiXCR, producing one record per CDR3 protein. The sample lists more than 150,000 distinct CDR3 sequences; 15% to 20% were seen once. Source material: blood. The receptors derive from a woman in her 50s with Graves' hyperthyroidism.

This clonotype was seen at least ten times. The genes are TRBV5-5 and TRBJ2-1; D remains unclear. Trimming pared 0 bases from V and 3 bases from J, leaving 4 bases between. CDR1 SGHKS and CDR2 YYEKEE come from the germline V gene (reference sequence). The CDR3 has 13 amino acids. The CDR3 DNA follows: TGTGCCAGCAGCTTGGAGCTCTACAATGAGCAGTTCTTC. Residues: CASSLELYNEQFF.

This rearrangement joins TRBV12-3 or TRBV12-4 to TRBJ2-7, with TRBD1 matching 8 bases. V gave up 2 bases and J gave up 2 bases; unmatched junction bases: 2. The CDR3 length is 14 residues. The CDR3 protein is CASSLTGQAYEQYF. CDR3 DNA sequence: TGTGCCAGCAGTTTAACGGGACAGGCCTACGAGCAGTACTTC.

The rearrangement joins TRBV5-1 to TRBJ1-2; D not resolved. The CDR3 spans 13 residues. The germline gives CDR1 SGHRS, CDR2 YFSETQ. V was shortened by 2 bases and J by 6 bases, with 11 bases between the two germline ends. CDR3 protein: CASSFEFGDGYTF. In DNA form, the CDR3 reads TGCGCCAGCAGCTTCGAATTTGGGGATGGCTACACCTTC.

This clonotype was detected ten times or more. The gene calls are TRBV2 and TRBJ1-2; TRBD1 is a possible D gene (5 bases). The germline V and J ends were trimmed by 7 bases and 4 bases, with 16 bases remaining between them. The CDR3 spans 14 residues. Germline V gene sequence: CDR1 SNHLY, CDR2 FYNNEI. CDR3 sequence (DNA): TGTGCCAGCATTCGGGAAGGGGTAGGCTATGGCTACACCTTC. It is translated as CASIREGVGYGYTF.

This clonotype was recorded at least ten times. The rearrangement links TRBV7-3 to TRBJ2-1, with TRBD2 matching over 8 bases. The CDR3 sequence is 15 residues long. Unmatched junction bases numbered 7, after V lost 5 bases and J lost 4 bases. Germline V gene data show CDR1 as SGHTA and CDR2 as FQGTGA. CDR3 loop: CASSLSGGHYNEQFF. CDR3 in DNA: TGTGCCAGCAGCCTCAGCGGGGGCCATTACAATGAGCAGTTCTTC.

CDR3 sequence (DNA): TGCAGTGCTCGAGGGACACCCTCTGGAAACACCATATATTTT. Encoded protein: CSARGTPSGNTIYF. The rearrangement joins TRBV20-1 to TRBJ1-3; possibly TRBD1 for D (6 bases). Germline CDR1 DFQATT, CDR2 SNEGSKA (reference sequence). This CDR3 spans 14 amino acids. V was pared by 5 bases and J by 0 bases, with 11 bases between.

This clonotype appeared many times. The rearrangement links TRBV27 to TRBJ1-6, with 7 positions matching TRBD1. The CDR3 is 14 amino acids. V lost 6 bases to trimming and J lost 11 bases; unmatched junction nucleotides: 10. Germline V gene data show CDR1 as MNHEY and CDR2 as SMNVEV (reference sequence). The chain's CDR3 is CASSRQGNSAPLHF. CDR3 DNA sequence: TGTGCCAGCAGCCGACAGGGAAACTCGGCACCCCTCCACTTT.

This clonotype was counted at least ten times. The chain links TRBV6-2 or TRBV6-3 to TRBJ1-5; the match to TRBD1 covers 10 bases. With 6 bases clipped from V and 3 bases from J, the junction kept 5 bases outside the gene matches. This CDR3 has 15 amino acids. Germline-derived CDR1 and CDR2 are MNHEY and SVGEGT. CDR3 in DNA: TGTGCCAGCAGGTCGACAGGGGGCTACAATCAGCCCCAGCATTTT. Translation gives CASRSTGGYNQPQHF.

This clonotype has a count of ten or more. The chain links TRBV12-3 or TRBV12-4 to TRBJ2-7; no definite D call. V lost 4 bases to trimming and J lost 3 bases, with 4 bases between them. This CDR3 has 11 amino acids. CDR3 bases: TGTGCCAGCAGTTCAGGCTACGAGCAGTACTTC. Translating it yields CASSSGYEQYF.

At least ten counts were recorded for this clonotype. V and J are TRBV5-5 and TRBJ1-2; D uncertain. V shed 1 base and J shed 0 bases, with 7 bases lying between them. CDR1 and CDR2 (germline): SGHKS, YYEKEE (reference sequence). The CDR3 sequence is 14 residues long. In nucleotides, the CDR3 is TGTGCCAGCAGCTTGACAGTTACTAACTATGGCTACACCTTC. This encodes CASSLTVTNYGYTF.

This clonotype was seen many times. The chain has TRBV6-2 or TRBV6-3 and TRBJ1-5; TRBD1 matches 8 bases. The CDR3 loop spans 14 amino acids. V gave up 4 bases and J gave up 7 bases; unmatched junction bases: 6. Germline values: CDR1 MNHEY, CDR2 SVGEGT. CDR3: CASSSNRGFQPQHF. Here the CDR3 DNA reads TGTGCCAGCAGTTCGAACAGGGGGTTCCAGCCCCAGCATTTT.

The rearrangement uses TRBV24-1 and TRBJ1-5; D is unresolved. Deletions cut 7 bases from V and 4 bases from J, with 4 bases between. The CDR3 length is 11 residues. Germline values: CDR1 KGHDR, CDR2 SFDVKD. In nucleotides, the CDR3 is TGTGCCACCAGGCTGAATCAGCCCCAGCATTTT. As protein: CATRLNQPQHF.

This clonotype was counted ten times or more. The gene calls are TRBV15 and TRBJ2-7; D tentatively fits TRBD1 or TRBD2 (6 bases each). Trimming stripped 5 bases from V and 0 bases from J, with 23 bases between. CDR1 and CDR2 from the germline V gene are LNHNV and YYDKDF (reference sequence). The CDR3 spans 18 residues. The CDR3 loop reads CATSGGGTGHIPSYEQYF. The CDR3 nucleotides are TGTGCCACCAGCGGAGGGGGAACAGGCCATATACCCTCCTACGAGCAGTACTTC.

This clonotype has at least ten counts. The genes are TRBV20-1 and TRBJ2-1; the D is unclear. The ends were cut back, 6 bases at V and 3 bases at J, with 18 bases in the middle. This CDR3 has 15 amino acids. The V gene's germline CDR1 is DFQATT and CDR2 SNEGSKA (reference sequence). The CDR3 sequence is CSAADDYSNYNEQFF. CDR3 bases: TGCAGTGCCGCGGATGATTACAGTAACTACAATGAGCAGTTCTTC.

The table lists this clonotype with many counts. The V and J genes are TRBV5-5 and TRBJ2-5; D ambiguous. This CDR3 is built from 15 residues. Between the trimmed V and J ends, which lost 4 bases and 1 base, there was a span of 14 bases. Looked up from germline, CDR1 is SGHKS and CDR2 is YYEKEE (reference sequence). CDR3 in DNA: TGTGCCAGCAGCCCGGACCAGTGGCTCCAAGAGACCCAGTACTTC. Translating gives CASSPDQWLQETQYF.

Here the CDR3 reads CASILTTGGNNEQFF. CDR3 sequence (DNA): TGTGCCAGCATCTTGACTACGGGGGGAAACAATGAGCAGTTCTTC. The genes are TRBV7-9 and TRBJ2-1, with 7 positions matching TRBD2. Germline values: CDR1 SEHNR, CDR2 FQNEAQ (reference sequence). There are 15 residues in the CDR3. J gave up 5 bases and V 7 bases, and 11 bases lay outside the gene matches.

The rearrangement uses TRBV6-1 and TRBJ1-5, with D unclear. CDR3 length: 15 residues. CDR1 and CDR2 from the germline V gene are MNHNS and SASEGT. Trimming removed 3 bases at V and 4 bases at J, with 13 bases between. CDR3 sequence reads: CASSDWVFGNQPQHF. The DNA of the CDR3 is TGTGCCAGCAGTGATTGGGTTTTCGGGAATCAGCCCCAGCATTTT.

This clonotype was counted between two and nine times. This sequence joins TRBV5-1 and TRBJ1-1; D unresolved. Germline CDR1 and CDR2: SGHRS and YFSETQ. CDR3 size: 14 residues. V gave up 0 bases and J gave up 3 bases, with 9 bases separating them. The CDR3 protein is CASSLGISDTEAFF. CDR3 nucleotide sequence: TGCGCCAGCAGCTTGGGTATATCCGACACTGAAGCTTTCTTT. Using reference TRBV5-1 and TRBJ1-1 for the parts outside the CDR3, the full variable domain is KAGVTQTPRYLIKTRGQQVTLSCSPISGHRSVSWYQQTPGQGLQFLFEYFSETQRNKGNFPGRFSGRQFSNSRSEMNVSTLELGDSALYLCASSLGISDTEAFFGQGTRLTVV.

This clonotype was observed at least ten times. This chain uses TRBV6-2 or TRBV6-3 with TRBJ2-2; D not certain. The CDR3 extends over 12 amino acids. Trimming stripped 6 bases from V and 2 bases from J, with 4 bases between. CDR1 is MNHEY and CDR2 is SVGEGT in the germline V gene. The CDR3: CASRANTGELFF. The CDR3 DNA reads as TGTGCCAGCAGGGCCAACACCGGGGAGCTGTTTTTT.

Ten or more counts support this clonotype. The rearrangement links TRBV3-1 to TRBJ2-7, with 12 bases lining up with TRBD2. The CDR3 length is 15 residues. V was clipped by 1 base and J by 2 bases; unmatched bases: 0. Germline values: CDR1 LGHDT, CDR2 YNNKEL (reference sequence). The CDR3 nucleotides are TGTGCCAGCAGCCAAGCTAGCGGGGGGGCCTACGAGCAGTACTTC. It translates to CASSQASGGAYEQYF.

In its sample, this clonotype was seen many times. The V gene is TRBV7-3, the J gene TRBJ2-7; TRBD1 aligns across 9 bases. The J segment lost 7 bases and the V segment lost 5 bases, leaving 6 bases of the junction unmatched. CDR1 SGHTA and CDR2 FQGTGA come from the germline V gene. There are 13 residues in the CDR3. Here the CDR3 DNA reads TGTGCCAGCAGCATCACAGGGGGCGTTGAGCAGTACTTC. Protein product: CASSITGGVEQYF.

This clonotype was detected ten times or more. The chain recombines TRBV7-2 with TRBJ2-5, with 14 positions matching TRBD2. V shed 2 bases and J 7 bases; nucleotides not matched to a gene: 9. Germline-derived CDR1 and CDR2 are SGHTA and FQGNSA. This CDR3 contains 17 residues. CDR3 protein: CASSLPGLAGAQGTQYF. The CDR3 DNA reads as TGTGCCAGCAGCTTACCGGGACTAGCGGGGGCCCAGGGGACCCAGTACTTC.